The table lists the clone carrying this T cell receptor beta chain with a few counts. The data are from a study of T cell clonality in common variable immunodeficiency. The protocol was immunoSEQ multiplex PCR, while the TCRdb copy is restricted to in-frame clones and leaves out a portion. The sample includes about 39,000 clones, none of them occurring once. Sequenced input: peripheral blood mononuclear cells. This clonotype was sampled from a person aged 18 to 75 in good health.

Partial CDR3 DNA: TGCGCCAGCAGCTTATCAGGGGAGACG. Its protein is CASSLSGET. The full CDR3 is CASSLSGETQYF. The J gene is TRBJ2-3, the V gene TRBV5-1; a possible D gene is TRBD1 (6 bases). The CDR3 end falls 3 residues outside the read, so it is completed with the germline J gene. From germline, CDR1 is SGHRS and CDR2 YFSETQ. This CDR3 spans 12 amino acids.